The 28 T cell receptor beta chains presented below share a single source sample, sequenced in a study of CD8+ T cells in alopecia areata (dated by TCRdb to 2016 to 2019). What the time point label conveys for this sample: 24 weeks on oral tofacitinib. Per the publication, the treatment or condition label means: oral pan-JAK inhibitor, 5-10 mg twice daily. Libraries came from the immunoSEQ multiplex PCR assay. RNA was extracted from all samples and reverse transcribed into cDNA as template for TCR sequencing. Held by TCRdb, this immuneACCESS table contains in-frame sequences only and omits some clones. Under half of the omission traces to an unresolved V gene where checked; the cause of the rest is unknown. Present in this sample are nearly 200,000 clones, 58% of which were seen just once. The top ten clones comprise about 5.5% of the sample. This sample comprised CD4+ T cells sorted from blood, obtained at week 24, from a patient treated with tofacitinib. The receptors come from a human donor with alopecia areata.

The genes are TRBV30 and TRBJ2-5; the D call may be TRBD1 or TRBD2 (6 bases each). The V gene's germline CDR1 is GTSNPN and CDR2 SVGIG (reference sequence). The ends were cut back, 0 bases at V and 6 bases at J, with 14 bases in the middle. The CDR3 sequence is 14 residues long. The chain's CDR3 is CAWSVGGGSKTQYF. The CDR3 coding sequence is TGTGCCTGGAGTGTAGGGGGAGGTAGTAAGACCCAGTACTTC.

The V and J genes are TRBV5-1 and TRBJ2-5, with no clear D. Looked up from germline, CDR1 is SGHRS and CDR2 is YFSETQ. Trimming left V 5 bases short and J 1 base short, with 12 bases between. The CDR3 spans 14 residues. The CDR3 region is CASSLAGVQETQYF. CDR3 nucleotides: TGCGCCAGCAGTTTAGCAGGAGTCCAAGAGACCCAGTACTTC.

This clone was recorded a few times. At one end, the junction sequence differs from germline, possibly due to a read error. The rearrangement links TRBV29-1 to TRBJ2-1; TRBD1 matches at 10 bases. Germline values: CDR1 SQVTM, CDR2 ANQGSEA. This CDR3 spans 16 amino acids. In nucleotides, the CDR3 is TGCAGCGTCGAAGGAACCGGGACAGGGGTCCGGAATGAGCAGTTCTTC. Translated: CSVEGTGTGVRNEQFF.

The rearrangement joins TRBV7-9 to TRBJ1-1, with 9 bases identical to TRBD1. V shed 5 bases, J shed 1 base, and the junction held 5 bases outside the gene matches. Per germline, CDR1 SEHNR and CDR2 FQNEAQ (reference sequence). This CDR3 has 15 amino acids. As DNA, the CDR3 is TGTGCCAGCAGCCCTAGGACAGGGGAGAACACTGAAGCTTTCTTT. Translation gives CASSPRTGENTEAFF.

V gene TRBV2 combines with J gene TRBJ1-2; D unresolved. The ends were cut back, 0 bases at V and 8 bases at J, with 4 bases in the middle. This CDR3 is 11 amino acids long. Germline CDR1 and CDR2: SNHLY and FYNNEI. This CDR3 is CASSEAEGYTF. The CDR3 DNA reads TGTGCCAGCAGTGAAGCGGAAGGCTACACCTTC.

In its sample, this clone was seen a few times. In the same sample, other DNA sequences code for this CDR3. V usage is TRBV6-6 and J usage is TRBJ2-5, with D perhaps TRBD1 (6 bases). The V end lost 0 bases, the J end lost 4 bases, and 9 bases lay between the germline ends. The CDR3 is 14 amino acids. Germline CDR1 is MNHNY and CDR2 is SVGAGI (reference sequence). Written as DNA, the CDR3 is TGTGCCAGCAGTTACTCGGTCAGGGGAGAGACCCAGTACTTC. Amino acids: CASSYSVRGETQYF.

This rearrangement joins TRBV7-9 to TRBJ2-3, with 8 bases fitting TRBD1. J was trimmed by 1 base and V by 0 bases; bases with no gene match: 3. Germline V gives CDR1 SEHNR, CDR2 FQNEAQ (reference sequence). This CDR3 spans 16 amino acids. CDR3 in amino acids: CASSLATTGGTDTQYF. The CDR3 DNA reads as TGTGCCAGCAGCTTAGCTACGACAGGGGGCACAGATACGCAGTATTTT.

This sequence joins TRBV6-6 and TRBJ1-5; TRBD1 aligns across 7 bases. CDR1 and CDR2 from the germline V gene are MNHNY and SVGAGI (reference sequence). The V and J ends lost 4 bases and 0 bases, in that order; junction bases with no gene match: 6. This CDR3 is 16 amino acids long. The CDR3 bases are TGTGCCAGCAGTTTACCAGGGGGGTATAGCAATCAGCCCCAGCATTTT. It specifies CASSLPGGYSNQPQHF.

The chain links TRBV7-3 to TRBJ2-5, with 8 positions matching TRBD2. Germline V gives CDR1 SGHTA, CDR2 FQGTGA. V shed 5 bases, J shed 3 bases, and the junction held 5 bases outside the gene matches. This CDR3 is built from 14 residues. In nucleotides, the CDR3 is TGTGCCAGCAGCCGCACTAGCGGAGAAGAGACCCAGTACTTC. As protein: CASSRTSGEETQYF.

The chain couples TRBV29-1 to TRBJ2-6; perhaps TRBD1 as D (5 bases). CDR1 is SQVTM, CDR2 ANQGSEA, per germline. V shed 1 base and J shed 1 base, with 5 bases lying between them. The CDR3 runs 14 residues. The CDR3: CSVEAGSGANVLTF. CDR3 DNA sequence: TGCAGCGTTGAAGCAGGGTCTGGGGCCAACGTCCTGACTTTC.

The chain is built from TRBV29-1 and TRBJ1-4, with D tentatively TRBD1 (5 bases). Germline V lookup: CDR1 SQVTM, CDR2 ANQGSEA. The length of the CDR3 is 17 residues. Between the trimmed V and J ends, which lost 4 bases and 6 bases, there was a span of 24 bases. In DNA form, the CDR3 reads TGCAGCGTTGTACCCCCAGGGCCAATGGGCGTTGATGAAAAACTGTTTTTT. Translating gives CSVVPPGPMGVDEKLFF.

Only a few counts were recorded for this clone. The CDR3 spells CASSYPDGRVNEQFF. CDR3 DNA sequence: TGCGCCAGCAGCTACCCGGACGGGAGGGTGAATGAGCAGTTCTTC. The chain is built from TRBV5-1 and TRBJ2-1; 8 nucleotides match TRBD2. The trim removed 3 bases at V and 7 bases at J, leaving 9 bases unmatched. Germline lookup yields CDR1 SGHRS and CDR2 YFSETQ. The CDR3 is 15 amino acids.

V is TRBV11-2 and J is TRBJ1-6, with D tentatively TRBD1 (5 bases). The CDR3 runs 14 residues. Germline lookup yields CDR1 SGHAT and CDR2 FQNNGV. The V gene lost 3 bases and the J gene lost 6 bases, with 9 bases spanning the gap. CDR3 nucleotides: TGTGCCAGCAGCTTCGACAGCCCTAATTCACCCCTCCACTTT. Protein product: CASSFDSPNSPLHF.

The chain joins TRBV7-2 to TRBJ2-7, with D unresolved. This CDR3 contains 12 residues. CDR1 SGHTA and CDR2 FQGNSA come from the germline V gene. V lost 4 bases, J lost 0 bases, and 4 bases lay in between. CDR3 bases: TGTGCCAGCAGCTCCTTCTCCTACGAGCAGTACTTC. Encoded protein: CASSSFSYEQYF. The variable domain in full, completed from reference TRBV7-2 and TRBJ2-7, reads GAGVSQSPSNKVTEKGKDVELRCDPISGHTALYWYRQSLGQGLEFLIYFQGNSAPDKSGLPSDRFSAERTGGSVSTLTIQRTQQEDSAVYLCASSSFSYEQYFGPGTRLTVT.

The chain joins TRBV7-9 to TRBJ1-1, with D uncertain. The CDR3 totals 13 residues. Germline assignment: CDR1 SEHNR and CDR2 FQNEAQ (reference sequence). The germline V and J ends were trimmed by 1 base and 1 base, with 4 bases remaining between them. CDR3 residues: CASSLDQNTEAFF. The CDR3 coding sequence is TGTGCCAGCAGCTTAGATCAGAACACTGAAGCTTTCTTT.

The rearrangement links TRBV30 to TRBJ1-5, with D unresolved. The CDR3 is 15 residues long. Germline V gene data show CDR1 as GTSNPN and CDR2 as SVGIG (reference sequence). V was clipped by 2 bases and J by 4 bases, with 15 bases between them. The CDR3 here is CAWSSPQVLNQPQHF. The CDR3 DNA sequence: TGTGCCTGGAGTTCCCCCCAGGTCCTTAATCAGCCCCAGCATTTT.

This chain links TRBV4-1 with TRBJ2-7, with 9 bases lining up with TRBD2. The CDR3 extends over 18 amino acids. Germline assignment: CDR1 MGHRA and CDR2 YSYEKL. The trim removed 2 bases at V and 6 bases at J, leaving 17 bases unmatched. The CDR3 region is CASSQSRLAGKVRVEQYF. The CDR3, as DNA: TGCGCCAGCAGCCAATCTCGTCTAGCGGGAAAGGTTCGAGTCGAGCAGTACTTC.

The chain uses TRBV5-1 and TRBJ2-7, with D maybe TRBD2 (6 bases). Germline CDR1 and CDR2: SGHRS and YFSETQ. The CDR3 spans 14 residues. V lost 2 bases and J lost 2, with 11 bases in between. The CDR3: CASSLGPGAYEQYF. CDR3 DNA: TGCGCCAGCAGCTTAGGGCCGGGGGCCTACGAGCAGTACTTC.

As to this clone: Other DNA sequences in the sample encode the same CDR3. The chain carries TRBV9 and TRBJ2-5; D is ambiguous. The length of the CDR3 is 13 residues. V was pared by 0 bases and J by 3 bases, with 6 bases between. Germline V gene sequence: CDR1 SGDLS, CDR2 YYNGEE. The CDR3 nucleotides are TGTGCCAGCAGCGTAGCCCCCGAAGAGACCCAGTACTTC. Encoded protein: CASSVAPEETQYF.

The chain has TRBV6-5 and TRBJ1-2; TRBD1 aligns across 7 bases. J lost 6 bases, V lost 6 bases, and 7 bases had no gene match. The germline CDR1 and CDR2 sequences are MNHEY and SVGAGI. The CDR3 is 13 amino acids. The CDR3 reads CASRTTGAHGYTF. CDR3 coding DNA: TGTGCCAGCAGGACTACAGGGGCCCATGGCTACACCTTC.

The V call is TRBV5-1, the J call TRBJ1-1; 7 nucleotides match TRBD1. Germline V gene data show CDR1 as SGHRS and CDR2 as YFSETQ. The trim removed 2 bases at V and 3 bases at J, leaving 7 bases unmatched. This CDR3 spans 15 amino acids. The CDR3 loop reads CASSLGGALDTEAFF. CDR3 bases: TGCGCCAGCAGCTTAGGGGGCGCCCTGGACACTGAAGCTTTCTTT.

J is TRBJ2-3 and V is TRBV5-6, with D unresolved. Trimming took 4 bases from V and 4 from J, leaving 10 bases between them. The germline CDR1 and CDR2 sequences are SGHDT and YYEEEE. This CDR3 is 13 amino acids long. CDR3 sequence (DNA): TGTGCCAGCAGCCGCAAAGGCGCAGATACGCAGTATTTT. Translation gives CASSRKGADTQYF. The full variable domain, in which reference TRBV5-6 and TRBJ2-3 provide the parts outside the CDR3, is DAGVTQSPTHLIKTRGQQVTLRCSPKSGHDTVSWYQQALGQGPQFIFQYYEEEERQRGNFPDRFSGHQFPNYSSELNVNALLLGDSALYLCASSRKGADTQYFGPGTRLTVL.

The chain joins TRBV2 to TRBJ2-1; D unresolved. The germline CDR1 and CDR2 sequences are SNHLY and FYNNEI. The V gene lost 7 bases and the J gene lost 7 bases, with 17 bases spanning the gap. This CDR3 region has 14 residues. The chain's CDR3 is CASNLLTTENEQFF. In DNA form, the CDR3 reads TGTGCCAGCAATCTTCTCACGACGGAGAATGAGCAGTTCTTC.

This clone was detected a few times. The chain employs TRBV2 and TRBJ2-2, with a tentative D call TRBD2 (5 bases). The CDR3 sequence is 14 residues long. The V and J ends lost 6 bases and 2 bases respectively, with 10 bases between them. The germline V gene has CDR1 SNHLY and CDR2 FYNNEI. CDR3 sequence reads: CASRAVTNTGELFF. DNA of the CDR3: TGTGCCAGCAGAGCGGTTACCAACACCGGGGAGCTGTTTTTT.

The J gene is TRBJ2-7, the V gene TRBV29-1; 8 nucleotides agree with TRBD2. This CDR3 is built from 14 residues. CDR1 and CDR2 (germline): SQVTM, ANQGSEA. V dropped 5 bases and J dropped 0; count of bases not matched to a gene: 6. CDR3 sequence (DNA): TGCAGCGTTTCAGCGGGAGCCAGCTCCTACGAGCAGTACTTC. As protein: CSVSAGASSYEQYF.

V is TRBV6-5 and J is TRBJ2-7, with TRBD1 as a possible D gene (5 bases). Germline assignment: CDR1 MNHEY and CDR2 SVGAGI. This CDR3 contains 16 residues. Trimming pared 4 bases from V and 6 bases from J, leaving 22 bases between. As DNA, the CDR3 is TGTGCCAGCAGTTCCCGTGGCAGGCAGGGTACGGGCGAGCAGTACTTC. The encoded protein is CASSSRGRQGTGEQYF.

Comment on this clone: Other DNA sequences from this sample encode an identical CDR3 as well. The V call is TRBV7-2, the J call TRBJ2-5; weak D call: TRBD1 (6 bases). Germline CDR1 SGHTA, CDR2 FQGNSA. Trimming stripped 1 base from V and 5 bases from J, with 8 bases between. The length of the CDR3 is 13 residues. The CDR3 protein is CASSLGQGETQYF. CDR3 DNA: TGTGCCAGCAGCTTAGGTCAGGGGGAGACCCAGTACTTC.

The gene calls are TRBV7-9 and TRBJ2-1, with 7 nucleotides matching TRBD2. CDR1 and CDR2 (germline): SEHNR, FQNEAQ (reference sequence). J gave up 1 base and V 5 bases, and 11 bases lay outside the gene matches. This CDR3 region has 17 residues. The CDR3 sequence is CASSPFASGFSYNEQFF. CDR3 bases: TGTGCCAGCAGCCCATTCGCTAGCGGTTTTTCCTACAATGAGCAGTTCTTC.